Each of the 13 T cell receptor beta chains below was sequenced from the same sample in a study of blood T cell repertoires in COVID-19. Measured with immunoSEQ multiplex PCR; TCRdb has only the in-frame clones, and not every one. The data hold about 370,000 clones, with approximately 90% observed a single time. Material: PBMCs or T cells enriched from blood (not recorded which). The receptors originated from a young man who had recovered from COVID-19.

V is TRBV7-2 and J is TRBJ1-4; no firm D call. Germline CDR1 is SGHTA and CDR2 is FQGNSA. The V gene lost 2 bases and the J gene lost 1 base, with 2 bases spanning the gap. This CDR3 has 13 amino acids. The CDR3 reads CASSLQTNEKLFF. DNA for the CDR3: TGTGCCAGCAGCTTACAAACTAATGAAAAACTGTTTTTT. The variable domain in full, completed from reference TRBV7-2 and TRBJ1-4, reads GAGVSQSPSNKVTEKGKDVELRCDPISGHTALYWYRQSLGQGLEFLIYFQGNSAPDKSGLPSDRFSAERTGGSVSTLTIQRTQQEDSAVYLCASSLQTNEKLFFGSGTQLSVL.

The rearrangement uses TRBV29-1 and TRBJ1-2; 7 positions match TRBD1. Germline-derived CDR1 and CDR2 are SQVTM and ANQGSEA. Germline trimming cut 1 base from V and 4 bases from J; bases unmatched to any gene: 6. This CDR3 spans 14 amino acids. The CDR3 DNA reads TGCAGCGTTGAAGTTCCGGGACAGATCTATGGCTACACCTTC. It is translated as CSVEVPGQIYGYTF.

The chain links TRBV3-1 (or the pseudogene TRBV3-2) to TRBJ1-6; D not certain. This CDR3 region has 14 residues. The germline V and J ends were trimmed by 1 base and 7 bases, with 8 bases remaining between them. The germline V gene encodes CDR1 LGHDT and CDR2 YNNKEL (reference sequence). The CDR3 nucleotides are TGTGCCAGCAGCCAAGCAGTTGCAAATTCACCCCTCCACTTT. It translates to CASSQAVANSPLHF.

The gene calls are TRBV9 and TRBJ2-1, with 10 bases that match TRBD1. From germline, CDR1 is SGDLS and CDR2 YYNGEE. This CDR3 is built from 17 residues. V shed 0 bases, J shed 9 bases, and the junction held 12 bases outside the gene matches. The CDR3 protein is CASSVGGRQGALGEQFF. CDR3 DNA: TGTGCCAGCAGCGTAGGAGGCCGACAGGGGGCTTTGGGTGAGCAGTTCTTC.

This chain uses TRBV7-9 with TRBJ2-1, with D possibly TRBD1 on 6 matching bases. The V end was cut by 1 base, the J end by 5 bases, with 18 bases between. Germline CDR1 is SEHNR and CDR2 is FQNEAQ (reference sequence). This CDR3 has 17 amino acids. The chain's CDR3 is CASSLEAGRGPDNEQFF. The CDR3 coding sequence is TGTGCCAGCAGCTTAGAGGCTGGCAGGGGCCCCGACAATGAGCAGTTCTTC.

This clone appeared a few times. The genes are TRBV7-3 and TRBJ2-7; D is undetermined. The CDR3 totals 14 residues. CDR1 is SGHTA and CDR2 is FQGTGA in the germline V gene. V was trimmed by 1 base and J by 0 bases, leaving 7 bases between them. CDR3 DNA: TGTGCCAGCAGCTTAAGTTTAGTCTCCTACGAGCAGTACTTC. Its protein product is CASSLSLVSYEQYF.

The J gene is TRBJ2-5, the V gene TRBV3-1 (or the pseudogene TRBV3-2); 10 bases line up with TRBD1. The germline CDR1 and CDR2 sequences are LGHDT and YNNKEL (reference sequence). V was clipped by 0 bases and J by 4 bases; unmatched bases: 5. The length of the CDR3 is 16 residues. The CDR3 region is CASSQDLDRGRETQYF. CDR3 DNA: TGTGCCAGCAGCCAAGATCTAGACAGGGGGCGAGAGACCCAGTACTTC.

The chain has TRBV28 and TRBJ1-1; D gene unclear. The germline gives CDR1 MDHEN, CDR2 SYDVKM. The V end lost 6 bases, the J end lost 2 bases, and 13 bases lay between the germline ends. The CDR3 loop spans 14 amino acids. CDR3 loop: CASRSIGVNTEAFF. As DNA, the CDR3 is TGTGCCAGCAGGTCTATCGGGGTTAACACTGAAGCTTTCTTT.

This rearrangement joins TRBV15 to TRBJ2-7, with D possibly matching TRBD1 (6 bases). Per the germline V gene, CDR1 is LNHNV and CDR2 is YYDKDF (reference sequence). CDR3 size: 16 residues. V lost 0 bases to trimming and J lost 2 bases, with 14 bases between them. CDR3: CATSRDLGDTPYEQYF. DNA for the CDR3: TGTGCCACCAGCAGAGATCTCGGGGACACCCCCTACGAGCAGTACTTC.

This clone was observed a single time. The chain links TRBV7-2 to TRBJ1-2; 11 bases are a match to TRBD1. The CDR3 is made up of 14 amino acids. V was clipped by 6 bases and J by 8 bases; unmatched bases: 8. CDR1 and CDR2 (germline): SGHTA, FQGNSA. For the CDR3, the DNA is TGTGCCAGCAGACTGGACAGGGGGCGAGAAGGCTACACCTTC. Translating gives CASRLDRGREGYTF.

The chain is built from TRBV29-1 and TRBJ1-2; the D gene is possibly TRBD1 (5 bases). The CDR3 loop spans 13 amino acids. The germline V gene encodes CDR1 SQVTM and CDR2 ANQGSEA. Trimming stripped 6 bases from V and 0 bases from J, with 11 bases between. As DNA, the CDR3 is TGCAGCGTCGGGGGAGACCCTAACTATGGCTACACCTTC. It encodes CSVGGDPNYGYTF.

This chain joins TRBV7-9 and TRBJ1-1; D gene unclear. Trimming cost V 5 bases and J 0 bases, with 19 bases left between them. In germline, CDR1 is SEHNR, CDR2 FQNEAQ (reference sequence). The CDR3 runs to 17 residues. CDR3 nucleotides: TGTGCCAGCAGCCCTATCCCGGAGCCTACCTTGAACACTGAAGCTTTCTTT. This codes for CASSPIPEPTLNTEAFF.

The chain recombines TRBV11-2 with TRBJ1-2, with TRBD1 matching 7 bases. V was pared by 5 bases and J by 6 bases, with 12 bases of the junction left unmatched. Germline V gives CDR1 SGHAT, CDR2 FQNNGV. This CDR3 comprises 15 residues. For the CDR3, the DNA is TGTGCCAGCAGCGAGCGCCCAGGGACAGACCATGGCTACACCTTC. Its protein is CASSERPGTDHGYTF. The full variable domain, its missing parts supplied by reference TRBV11-2 and TRBJ1-2, is EAGVAQSPRYKIIEKRQSVAFWCNPISGHATLYWYQQILGQGPKLLIQFQNNGVVDDSQLPKDRFSAERLKGVDSTLKIQPAKLEDSAVYLCASSERPGTDHGYTFGSGTRLTVV.